This T cell receptor (beta chain) was identified during a study of breast tumors, draining lymph nodes, adjacent tissues. V was pared by 2 bases and J by 6 bases, with 5 bases of the junction left unmatched. The CDR3 totals 14 residues. CDR1 KGHSH and CDR2 LQKENI come from the germline V gene. This clonotype was picked up many times. Samples came from axillary lymph nodes draining the breast cancer. From the multiplex PCR reads, TCRdb called clonotypes with MiXCR, one entry per CDR3 protein. Of under 110,000 distinct CDR3 sequences in the sample, 30% are singletons; the top ten hold approximately 5.4%.

Sequences were obtained from axillary lymph node tissue. The sequence was obtained from a female donor with breast cancer. Some clones in this sample may be carry-over from other donors' samples. The J gene is TRBJ1-2, the V gene TRBV18; 8 bases line up with TRBD1. CDR3 bases: TGTGCCAGCTCACCATCGCAGGGGGCTGATGGCTACACCTTC. It encodes CASSPSQGADGYTF.